Given below is one T cell receptor (beta chain) in context. Antigen: not known. The data were obtained in a study of cytotoxic CD8 clonotypes in ibrutinib-treated CLL. Study-level background: Patients: about 11 relapsed/refractory, roughly 15 treatment-naive, under 18 IGHV unmutated. Study-level results: Clonality went up at ibrutinib response and then declined back toward baseline at progression.

Cryopreserved PBMCs supplied roughly 1.8 micrograms of genomic DNA for TCR beta libraries. Germline V gene lookup returns CDR1 MNHNS and CDR2 SASEGT. CDR3 length equals 13 residues. V gave up 10 bases and J gave up 0 bases, with 10 bases separating them. Produced via immunoSEQ multiplex PCR; TCRdb's table is partial and in-frame only. The sample holds roughly 160,000 clones, over 65% seen once. This TCR came from a human donor with chronic lymphocytic leukemia. Sequences were derived from PBMCs, sampled after 12 months of ibrutinib treatment. This chain uses TRBV6-1 with TRBJ1-3; D is ambiguous. For the CDR3, the DNA is TGTGCCACCAAGCTAGCCTCTGGAAACACCATATATTTT. This codes for CATKLASGNTIYF.